This entry is about one T cell receptor (beta chain). Its target antigen remains unknown. No clone much larger than this one lies a single base away; base qualities are absent. The sample belongs to a study of blood T cell repertoires in COVID-19 (dated by TCRdb to about 2020). A note on the overall study: Samples from collaborators originated in the United States, Italy and Spain and spanned both the acute and convalescent phases of COVID-19. The prospective study material was composed of cDNA or gDNA derived from T cells, B-cell-depleted T cells, or PBMCs. Deeply sampled blood TCRbeta repertoires from subjects exposed to, actively infected with, or recovered from COVID-19 were included in the dataset. The repertoires were released in a freely available public database intended as a resource for research on the immune response to SARS-CoV-2. Samples were obtained from the ongoing ImmuneRACE study (first 160 participants) and from some 1,200 subjects provided by 6 global collaborators. Nearly every sample came with metadata listing a de-identified subject ID, COVID-19 status, age in years and sex. Where available, HLA class I and class II types were obtained from metadata supplied by the sample provider rather than from assay-based typing.

A second Seattle source provided samples from volunteer blood donors who had recovered from COVID-19. The collaborating institutions used their own protocols to collect whole blood in K2EDTA tubes. For TCRbeta analysis, collaborators shipped samples as frozen whole blood, isolated PBMCs, or DNA extracted from either of those sample types. Paper-wide results and their limitations: The quantity of clinical and demographic metadata differed by source and by participant and was supplied without curation.

TCRbeta CDR3 regions were amplified from genomic DNA by means of the immunoSEQ Assay, a bias-controlled multiplex PCR. Processing in the source paper ran as follows. The number of nucleated cells in each sample was estimated by amplification of reference gene primers within the assay. To quantify the absolute abundance of each unique TCRbeta CDR3 rearrangement, sequence reads were collapsed and filtered. Productive Simpson clonality was computed per sample as the square root of Simpson's diversity index over productive rearrangements. TCRdb mirrors the immuneACCESS table, restricted to in-frame sequences. Some clones are absent from its copies; in checked studies, under half trace to an unresolved V gene, and the reason for the others is unknown. The V and J calls and clone size were taken over from that table, and D and trimming were inferred from the DNA. The sample table lists 170,000 or so clones, 80% to 90% of them with a count of one. The ten largest clones capture around 1.9% of the sample.

The sample was peripheral blood. The receptor's source is a man younger than 35 who had recovered from COVID-19.

This receptor carries the CDR3 CASRILSEQFF. The nucleotide sequence reads as follows: TGTGCCAGCAGGATCTTGAGTGAGCAGTTCTTC. Here the chain combines TRBV12-3 or TRBV12-4 and TRBJ2-1; no D gene can be assigned with confidence. V lost 6 bases and J lost 9 bases; the stretch between them is 9 bases long. The CDR3 sequence holds 11 residues, the cysteine and phenylalanine included. The kept DNA is CDR3 alone, 33 bases in frame from the first base.